This T cell receptor beta chain was obtained from a study of T-cell memory formation after mild COVID-19. Study at large: For the most part, TCR clusters were specific to one donor. General study findings and limits: Cross-reactive memory seemingly joined, as some responding clones were found in pre-infection memory.

In this sample, this clonotype turned up a few times. Antigen: not known. Researchers used 5'RACE with constant-segment primers to make TCR alpha and TCR beta cDNA libraries that carry sample barcodes and UMIs. TCRdb reanalysed the 5' RACE reads using MiXCR and keeps one entry per CDR3 protein. The sample lists roughly 100,000 distinct CDR3 sequences; about 13% were seen once. This clonotype originated in an adult woman who had mild COVID-19 (a few samples of this study predate the infection). Cell type and time point are not known. The source material was PBMCs or a T cell subset sorted from them (not recorded which).

CDR3 sequence reads: CASSEGDSFWAFF. CDR3 DNA: TGTGCCAGCAGTGAAGGGGACAGCTTTTGGGCTTTCTTT. The genes are TRBV2 and TRBJ1-1; 7 bases are shared with TRBD1. J gave up 11 bases and V 1 base, and 7 bases lay outside the gene matches. Germline V gives CDR1 SNHLY, CDR2 FYNNEI. The CDR3 totals 13 residues.